This TCR beta chain was recorded in a study of blood T cell repertoires in COVID-19. V lost 2 bases to trimming and J lost 8 bases, with 15 bases between them. Germline V gene sequence: CDR1 MNHNY, CDR2 SVGAGI (reference sequence). This CDR3 region has 14 residues. Original processing methods: For nucleated cells, counts were estimated from reference gene primer amplification. Sequencing used immunoSEQ multiplex PCR; TCRdb keeps in-frame clones, though not all of them. V, J and clone size are taken as reported in that table, and D and trimming were inferred from the DNA itself. Of a few hundred thousand clones listed, 88% are singletons.

The clonotype was recovered from a woman in her forties with acute COVID-19. The gene calls are TRBV6-6 and TRBJ1-2; D remains ambiguous. What was sequenced was PBMCs or T cells enriched from blood (not recorded which). The CDR3 spells CASSYPSQLGGYTF. The DNA of the CDR3 is TGTGCCAGCAGTTACCCCTCCCAACTGGGCGGCTACACCTTC.